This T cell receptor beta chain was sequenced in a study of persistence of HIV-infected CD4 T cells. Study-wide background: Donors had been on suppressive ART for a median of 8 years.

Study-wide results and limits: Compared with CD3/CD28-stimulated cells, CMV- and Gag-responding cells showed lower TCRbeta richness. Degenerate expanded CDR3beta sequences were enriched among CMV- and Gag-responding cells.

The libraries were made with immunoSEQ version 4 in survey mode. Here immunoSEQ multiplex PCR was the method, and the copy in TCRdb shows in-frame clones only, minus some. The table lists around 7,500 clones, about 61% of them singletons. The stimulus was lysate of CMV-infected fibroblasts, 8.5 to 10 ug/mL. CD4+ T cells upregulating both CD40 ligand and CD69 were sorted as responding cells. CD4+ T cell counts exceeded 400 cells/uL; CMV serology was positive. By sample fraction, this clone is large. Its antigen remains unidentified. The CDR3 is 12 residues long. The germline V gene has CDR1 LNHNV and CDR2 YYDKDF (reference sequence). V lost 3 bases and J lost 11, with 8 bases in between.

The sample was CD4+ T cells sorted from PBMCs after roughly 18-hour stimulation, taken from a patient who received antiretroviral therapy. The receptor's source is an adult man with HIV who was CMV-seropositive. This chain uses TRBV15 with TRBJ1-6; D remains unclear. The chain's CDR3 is CATSRGMTPLHF. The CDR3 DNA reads TGTGCCACCAGCAGGGGGATGACACCCCTCCACTTT.